Below are 22 T cell receptor beta chains sequenced from a single sample in a study of blood T cell repertoires in COVID-19. Repertoires were generated with immunoSEQ multiplex PCR, while TCRdb's copy carries only in-frame clones and drops some. The sample has a few hundred thousand clones; 65% to 90% are singletons. Source material: peripheral blood. The source is a woman between 65 and 79 years old with COVID-19, enrolled during active disease.

The V and J genes are TRBV13 and TRBJ1-2; the match to TRBD1 covers 8 bases. The CDR3 spans 13 residues. After removal of 5 bases from V and 6 bases from J, the junction contained 5 bases not matched to a gene. Germline CDR1 PRHDT, CDR2 FYEKMQ (reference sequence). The CDR3 nucleotides read TGTGCCAGCAGCATCGGACAGGGTCATGGCTACACCTTC. It translates to CASSIGQGHGYTF.

The chain employs TRBV7-8 and TRBJ2-7; 11 nucleotides align to TRBD1. This CDR3 is built from 16 residues. CDR1 and CDR2 from the germline V gene are SGHVS and FQNEAQ. Losses at the gene ends were 5 bases for V and 1 base for J; bases not matched to a gene: 7. The CDR3 spells CASSKGQGVGSYEQYF. CDR3 nucleotide sequence: TGTGCCAGCAGCAAGGGACAGGGGGTAGGGTCCTACGAGCAGTACTTC.

This rearrangement joins TRBV6-2 or TRBV6-3 to TRBJ1-2; D is possibly TRBD1 (5 bases). V lost 5 bases, J lost 1 base, and 5 bases lay in between. The CDR3 covers 12 residues. In germline, CDR1 is MNHEY, CDR2 SVGEGT. CDR3 DNA sequence: TGTGCCAGCAGTGACAGTAACTATGGCTACACCTTC. Translating it yields CASSDSNYGYTF.

The gene calls are TRBV5-8 and TRBJ1-1; 7 bases are shared with TRBD1. The CDR3 has 14 amino acids. J was trimmed by 5 bases and V by 0 bases; bases with no gene match: 4. Germline-derived CDR1 and CDR2 are SGHTS and YDEGEE. In DNA, the CDR3 is TGTGCCAGCAGCTTGGGGATCAGGGGGACTGAAGCTTTCTTT. Encoded protein: CASSLGIRGTEAFF. The complete variable domain, with remaining parts taken from reference TRBV5-8 and TRBJ1-1, reads EAGVTQSPTHLIKTRGQQATLRCSPISGHTSVYWYQQALGLGLQFLLWYDEGEERNRGNFPPRFSGRQFPNYSSELNVNALELEDSALYLCASSLGIRGTEAFFGQGTRLTVV.

The chain has TRBV9 and TRBJ2-2; 8 positions match TRBD2. The CDR3 is 16 amino acids. CDR1 is SGDLS, CDR2 YYNGEE, per germline. V gave up 3 bases and J gave up 3 bases; unmatched junction bases: 7. The CDR3 is CASSATSGADTGELFF. For the CDR3, the DNA is TGTGCCAGCAGCGCCACTAGCGGCGCGGACACCGGGGAGCTGTTTTTT.

The rearrangement joins TRBV6-2 or TRBV6-3 to TRBJ2-7, with D possibly being TRBD1 (6 bases). Germline V CDR1 and CDR2: MNHEY, SVGEGT. The CDR3 totals 15 residues. With 1 base removed from V and 2 bases from J, the gap between germline ends came to 12 bases. Written as DNA, the CDR3 is TGTGCCAGCAGTTACTTGGGACAACCTCCCTACGAGCAGTACTTC. It specifies CASSYLGQPPYEQYF.

The rearrangement links TRBV20-1 to TRBJ1-2; 9 bases align to TRBD1. The CDR3 contains 11 residues. Trimming at V came to 3 bases and at J to 8 bases, leaving 1 base not matched to a gene. The V gene's germline CDR1 is DFQATT and CDR2 SNEGSKA (reference sequence). The CDR3 reads CSASGQGGYTF. CDR3 nucleotide sequence: TGCAGTGCTAGCGGACAGGGGGGCTACACCTTC.

This clone was found a few times. This chain uses TRBV4-3 with TRBJ1-2; 7 bases align to TRBD1. This CDR3 has 16 amino acids. Losses at the gene ends were 2 bases for V and 4 bases for J; bases not matched to a gene: 10. CDR1 and CDR2 from the germline V gene are LGHNA and YSLEER. The CDR3 DNA sequence: TGCGCCAGCAGCCAACGGTGGGACAGACAAGTCTATGGCTACACCTTC. It is translated as CASSQRWDRQVYGYTF.

The chain combines TRBV7-2 with TRBJ2-4, with 7 positions matching TRBD2. The J segment lost 4 bases and the V segment lost 2 bases, leaving 2 bases of the junction unmatched. This CDR3 comprises 14 residues. Germline V gene lookup returns CDR1 SGHTA and CDR2 FQGNSA. The CDR3 DNA sequence: TGTGCCAGCAGCTTACCGCGGGAGAAAAACATTCAGTACTTC. This translates into CASSLPREKNIQYF.

This clone was seen a few times. The chain links TRBV7-8 to TRBJ1-2; no reliable D call. V was shortened by 5 bases and J by 0 bases, with 16 bases between the two germline ends. This CDR3 has 16 residues. The germline V gene encodes CDR1 SGHVS and CDR2 FQNEAQ. CDR3 DNA sequence: TGTGCCAGCAGCAAACTCGGGGTAGCAACTAACTATGGCTACACCTTC. Translated, it gives CASSKLGVATNYGYTF.

V usage is TRBV7-3 and J usage is TRBJ2-1, with 11 nucleotides matching TRBD2. The CDR3 consists of 17 residues. J lost 6 bases, V lost 2 bases, and 9 bases had no gene match. Germline assignment: CDR1 SGHTA and CDR2 FQGTGA. The CDR3 sequence: CASSLSLAGGPLNEQFF. As DNA, the CDR3 is TGTGCCAGCAGCTTATCATTAGCGGGAGGGCCCCTCAATGAGCAGTTCTTC.

This chain connects TRBV5-1 to TRBJ1-2, with TRBD1 matching over 9 bases. The CDR3 is 15 amino acids. Looked up from germline, CDR1 is SGHRS and CDR2 is YFSETQ. V lost 2 bases to trimming and J lost 2 bases; unmatched junction nucleotides: 4. The CDR3 here is CASSLGDRVNYGYTF. The CDR3, as DNA: TGCGCCAGCAGCTTAGGGGACAGGGTGAACTATGGCTACACCTTC.

This clone has only one observation. The J gene is TRBJ1-5, the V gene TRBV6-1, with a weak D call TRBD1 (5 bases). This CDR3 has 15 residues. The V end was cut by 3 bases, the J end by 5 bases, with 14 bases between. CDR1 is MNHNS, CDR2 SASEGT, per germline. CDR3 protein: CASSEGPQGYQPQHF. The CDR3 DNA follows: TGTGCCAGCAGTGAGGGGCCCCAAGGGTATCAGCCCCAGCATTTT.

The chain employs TRBV29-1 and TRBJ1-1; D might be TRBD1 (6 bases). The V and J ends lost 7 bases and 1 base respectively, with 10 bases between them. This CDR3 has 12 amino acids. From germline, CDR1 is SQVTM and CDR2 ANQGSEA. The CDR3, as DNA: TGCAGCGGCGGGGGACAGAACACTGAAGCTTTCTTT. Protein product: CSGGGQNTEAFF. Looking up the rest from reference TRBV29-1 and TRBJ1-1 gives the full variable domain: SAVISQKPSRDICQRGTSLTIQCQVDSQVTMMFWYRQQPGQSLTLIATANQGSEATYESGFVIDKFPISRPNLTFSTLTVSNMSPEDSSIYLCSGGGQNTEAFFGQGTRLTVV.

The chain links TRBV9 to TRBJ2-3; tentative D call: TRBD1 (5 bases). The CDR3 length is 17 residues. With 0 bases removed from V and 0 bases from J, the gap between germline ends came to 14 bases. CDR1 and CDR2 from the germline V gene are SGDLS and YYNGEE. CDR3 residues: CASSVGVGAQSTDTQYF. The CDR3 DNA is TGTGCCAGCAGCGTAGGGGTTGGGGCCCAAAGCACAGATACGCAGTATTTT.

The chain has TRBV18 and TRBJ1-2; 10 nucleotides match TRBD1. With V trimmed by 2 bases and J by 4 bases, 7 bases remained unmatched. The CDR3 has 16 amino acids. The germline CDR1 and CDR2 sequences are KGHSH and LQKENI. CDR3 protein: CASSPRQGAPGYGYTF. CDR3 DNA sequence: TGTGCCAGCTCACCAAGACAGGGGGCGCCGGGCTATGGCTACACCTTC.

In this sample, this clone turned up once. The chain is built from TRBV7-2 and TRBJ1-1; D remains ambiguous. CDR1 and CDR2 from the germline V gene are SGHTA and FQGNSA. V lost 5 bases and J lost 4, with 14 bases in between. The CDR3 extends over 14 amino acids. The CDR3 coding sequence is TGTGCCAGCAGCCACCGACCCGAGGGCACTGAAGCTTTCTTT. Translating it yields CASSHRPEGTEAFF.

The table lists this clone with a few counts. The chain joins TRBV19 to TRBJ1-5; no definite D call. Germline lookup yields CDR1 LNHDA and CDR2 SQIVND (reference sequence). The CDR3 runs to 17 residues. With 5 bases removed from V and 9 bases from J, the gap between germline ends came to 26 bases. The CDR3 nucleotides read TGTGCCAGTAGTTTTGGGTTCAGGACCGGGAGTAGTGGGCCCCAGCATTTT. As protein: CASSFGFRTGSSGPQHF.

V and J are TRBV11-2 and TRBJ1-1; D may be TRBD1 (6 bases). The germline V gene has CDR1 SGHAT and CDR2 FQNNGV. The CDR3 contains 14 residues. Trimming shortened V by 5 bases and J by 5 bases, and 15 bases separated the two germline ends. The CDR3 here is CASSPNREITEAFF. CDR3 nucleotide sequence: TGTGCCAGCAGCCCGAACAGGGAGATTACTGAAGCTTTCTTT.

This chain uses TRBV7-9 with TRBJ1-2; 12 bases align to TRBD1. V shed 6 bases, J shed 8 bases, and the junction held 13 bases outside the gene matches. The CDR3 is made up of 16 amino acids. Germline V gene lookup returns CDR1 SEHNR and CDR2 FQNEAQ (reference sequence). CDR3 DNA sequence: TGTGCCAGCAGTCCCCCCGGGACAGGGGGCAGGGGGGGCTACACCTTC. Translating gives CASSPPGTGGRGGYTF. Full variable domain (remainder filled in from reference TRBV7-9 and TRBJ1-2): DTGVSQNPRHKITKRGQNVTFRCDPISEHNRLYWYRQTLGQGPEFLTYFQNEAQLEKSRLLSDRFSAERPKGSFSTLEIQRTEQGDSAMYLCASSPPGTGGRGGYTFGSGTRLTVV.

The chain is built from TRBV6-2 or TRBV6-3 and TRBJ2-3, with 14 bases aligning to TRBD2. Per the germline V gene, CDR1 is MNHEY and CDR2 is SVGEGT. V shed 5 bases, J shed 0 bases, and the junction held 7 bases outside the gene matches. The CDR3 has 18 residues. CDR3 region: CASSPGTSGRTSTDTQYF. For the CDR3, the DNA is TGTGCCAGCAGTCCGGGGACTAGCGGGAGAACCAGCACAGATACGCAGTATTTT.

The chain couples TRBV11-1 to TRBJ2-3, with 7 bases matching TRBD1. The germline V gene encodes CDR1 SGHAT and CDR2 FQDESV (reference sequence). The CDR3 contains 15 residues. The ends lost 2 bases at V and 2 bases at J; junction bases unmatched: 4. The CDR3 loop reads CASSLRQGHTDTQYF. CDR3 sequence (DNA): TGTGCCAGCAGCTTAAGACAGGGACACACAGATACGCAGTATTTT.